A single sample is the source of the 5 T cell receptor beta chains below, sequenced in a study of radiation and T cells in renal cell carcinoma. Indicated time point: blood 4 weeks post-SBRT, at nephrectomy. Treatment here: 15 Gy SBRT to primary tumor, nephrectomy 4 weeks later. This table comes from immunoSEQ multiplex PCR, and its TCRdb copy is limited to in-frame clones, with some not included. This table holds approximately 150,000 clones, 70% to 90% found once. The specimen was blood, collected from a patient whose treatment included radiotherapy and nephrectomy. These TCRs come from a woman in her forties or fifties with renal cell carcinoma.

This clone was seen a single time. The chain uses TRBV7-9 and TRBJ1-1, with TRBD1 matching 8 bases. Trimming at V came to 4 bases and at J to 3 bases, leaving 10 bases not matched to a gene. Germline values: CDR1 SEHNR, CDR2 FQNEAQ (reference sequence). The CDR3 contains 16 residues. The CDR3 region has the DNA TGTGCCAGCAGCTCAAGACAGGGGCGCCGGGACACTGAAGCTTTCTTT. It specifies CASSSRQGRRDTEAFF. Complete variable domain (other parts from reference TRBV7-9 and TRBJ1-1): DTGVSQNPRHKITKRGQNVTFRCDPISEHNRLYWYRQTLGQGPEFLTYFQNEAQLEKSRLLSDRFSAERPKGSFSTLEIQRTEQGDSAMYLCASSSRQGRRDTEAFFGQGTRLTVV.

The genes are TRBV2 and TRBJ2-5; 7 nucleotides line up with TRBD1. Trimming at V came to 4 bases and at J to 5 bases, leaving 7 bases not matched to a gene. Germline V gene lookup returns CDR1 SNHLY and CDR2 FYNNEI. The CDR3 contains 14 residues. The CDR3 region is CASSVDRASETQYF. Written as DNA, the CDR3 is TGTGCCAGCAGTGTCGACAGGGCGTCCGAGACCCAGTACTTC.

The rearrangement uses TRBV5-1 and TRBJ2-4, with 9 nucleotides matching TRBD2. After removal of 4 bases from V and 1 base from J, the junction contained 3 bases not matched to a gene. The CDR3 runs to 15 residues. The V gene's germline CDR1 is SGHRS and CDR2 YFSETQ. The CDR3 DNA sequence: TGCGCCAGCAGCGCTAGCGGGGCGGCCAAAAACATTCAGTACTTC. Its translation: CASSASGAAKNIQYF.

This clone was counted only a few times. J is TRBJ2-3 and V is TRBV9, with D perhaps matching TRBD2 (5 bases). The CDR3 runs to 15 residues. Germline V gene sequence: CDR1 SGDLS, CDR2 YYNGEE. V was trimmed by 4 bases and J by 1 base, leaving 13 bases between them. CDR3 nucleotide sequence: TGTGCCAGCAGCATCCCTCTAGCCGGCACAGATACGCAGTATTTT. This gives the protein CASSIPLAGTDTQYF.

As DNA, the CDR3 is TGCGCCAGCAGCTTGACTAGCGGGATCTCCTACGAGCAGTACTTC. This encodes CASSLTSGISYEQYF. The V and J genes are TRBV5-1 and TRBJ2-7, with 10 bases fitting TRBD2. CDR3 length: 15 residues. The V gene end was trimmed by 1 base and the J gene end by 0 bases; junction bases not matched to a gene: 1. The germline gives CDR1 SGHRS, CDR2 YFSETQ.